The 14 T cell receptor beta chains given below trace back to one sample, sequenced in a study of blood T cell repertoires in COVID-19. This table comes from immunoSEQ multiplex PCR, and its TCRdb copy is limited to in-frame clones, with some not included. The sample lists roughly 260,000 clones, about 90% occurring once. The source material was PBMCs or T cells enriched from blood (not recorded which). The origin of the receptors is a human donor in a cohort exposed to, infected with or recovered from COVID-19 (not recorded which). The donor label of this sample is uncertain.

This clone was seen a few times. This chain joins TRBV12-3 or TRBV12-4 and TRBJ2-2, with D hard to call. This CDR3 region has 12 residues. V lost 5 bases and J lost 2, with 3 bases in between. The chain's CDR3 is CASSHNTGELFF. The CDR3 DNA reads TGTGCCAGCAGTCATAACACCGGGGAGCTGTTTTTT.

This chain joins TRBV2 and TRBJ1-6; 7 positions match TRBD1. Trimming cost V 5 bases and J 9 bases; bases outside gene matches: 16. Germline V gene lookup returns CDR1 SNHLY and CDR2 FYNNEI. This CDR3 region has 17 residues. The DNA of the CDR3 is TGTGCCAGCAGTCCCTTGACAGGGCCCGACCTTGGTTCACCCCTCCACTTT. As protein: CASSPLTGPDLGSPLHF.

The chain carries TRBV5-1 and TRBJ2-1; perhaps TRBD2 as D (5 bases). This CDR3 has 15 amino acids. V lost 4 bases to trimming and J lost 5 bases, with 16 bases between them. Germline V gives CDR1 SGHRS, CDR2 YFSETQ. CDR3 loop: CASSPRVGGDNEQFF. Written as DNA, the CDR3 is TGCGCCAGCAGCCCTAGGGTTGGAGGCGACAATGAGCAGTTCTTC.

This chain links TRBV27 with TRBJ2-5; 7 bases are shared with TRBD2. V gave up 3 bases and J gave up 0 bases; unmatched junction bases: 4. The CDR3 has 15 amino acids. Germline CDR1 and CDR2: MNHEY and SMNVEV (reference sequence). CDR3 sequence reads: CASSFFAGDQETQYF. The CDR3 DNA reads TGTGCCAGCAGTTTTTTTGCGGGGGACCAAGAGACCCAGTACTTC.

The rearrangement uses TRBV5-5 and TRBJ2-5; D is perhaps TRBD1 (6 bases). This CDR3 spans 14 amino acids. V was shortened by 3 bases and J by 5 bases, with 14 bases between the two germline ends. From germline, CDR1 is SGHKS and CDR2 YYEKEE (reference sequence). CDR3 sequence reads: CASSSAQGRETQYF. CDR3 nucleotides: TGTGCCAGCAGCTCCGCACAGGGAAGGGAGACCCAGTACTTC.

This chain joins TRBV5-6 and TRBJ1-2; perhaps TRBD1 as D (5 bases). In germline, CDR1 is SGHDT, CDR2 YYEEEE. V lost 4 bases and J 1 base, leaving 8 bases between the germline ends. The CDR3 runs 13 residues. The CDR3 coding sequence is TGTGCCAGCAGCGCTGACAGTAACTATGGCTACACCTTC. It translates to CASSADSNYGYTF.

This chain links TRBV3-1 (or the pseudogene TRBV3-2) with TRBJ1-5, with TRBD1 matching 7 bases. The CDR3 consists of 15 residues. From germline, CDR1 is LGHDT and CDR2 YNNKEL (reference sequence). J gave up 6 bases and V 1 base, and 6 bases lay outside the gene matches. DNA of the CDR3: TGTGCCAGCAGCCAAGGACAGGGTGGTTTTCAGCCCCAGCATTTT. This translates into CASSQGQGGFQPQHF.

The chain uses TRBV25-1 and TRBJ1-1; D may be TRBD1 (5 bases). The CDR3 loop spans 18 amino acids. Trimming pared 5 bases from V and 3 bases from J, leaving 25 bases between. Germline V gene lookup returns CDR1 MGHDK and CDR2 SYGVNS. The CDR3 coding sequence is TGTGCCAGCAGTCTCCCGGTGGCAGGGTTAAGTGGGTACACTGAAGCTTTCTTT. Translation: CASSLPVAGLSGYTEAFF. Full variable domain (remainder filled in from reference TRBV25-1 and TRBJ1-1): EADIYQTPRYLVIGTGKKITLECSQTMGHDKMYWYQQDPGMELHLIHYSYGVNSTEKGDLSSESTVSRIRTEHFPLTLESARPSHTSQYLCASSLPVAGLSGYTEAFFGQGTRLTVV.

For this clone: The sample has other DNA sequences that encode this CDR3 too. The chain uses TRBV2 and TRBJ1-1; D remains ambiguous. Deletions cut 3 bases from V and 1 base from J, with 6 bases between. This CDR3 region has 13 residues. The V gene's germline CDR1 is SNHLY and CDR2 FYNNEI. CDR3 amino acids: CASSDRENTEAFF. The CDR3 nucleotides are TGTGCCAGCAGTGATCGGGAGAACACTGAAGCTTTCTTT.

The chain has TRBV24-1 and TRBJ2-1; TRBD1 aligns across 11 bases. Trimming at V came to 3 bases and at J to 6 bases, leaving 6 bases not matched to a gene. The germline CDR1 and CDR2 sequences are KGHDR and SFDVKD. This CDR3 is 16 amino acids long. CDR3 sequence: CATSDTGTGGRNEQFF. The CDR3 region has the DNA TGTGCCACCAGTGATACCGGGACAGGGGGGCGCAATGAGCAGTTCTTC.

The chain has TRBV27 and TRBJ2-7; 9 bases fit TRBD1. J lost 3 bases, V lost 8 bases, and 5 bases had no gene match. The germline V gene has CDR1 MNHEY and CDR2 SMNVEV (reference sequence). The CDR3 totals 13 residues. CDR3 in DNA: TGTGCCAGCGGCCACAGGGGGCACTACGAGCAGTACTTC. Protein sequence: CASGHRGHYEQYF.

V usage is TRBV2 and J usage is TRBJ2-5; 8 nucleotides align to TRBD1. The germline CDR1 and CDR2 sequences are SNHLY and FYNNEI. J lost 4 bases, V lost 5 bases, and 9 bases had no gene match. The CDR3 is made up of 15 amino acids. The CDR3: CASSRDRSPGETQYF. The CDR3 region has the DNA TGTGCCAGCAGTAGGGACAGGTCACCCGGAGAGACCCAGTACTTC.

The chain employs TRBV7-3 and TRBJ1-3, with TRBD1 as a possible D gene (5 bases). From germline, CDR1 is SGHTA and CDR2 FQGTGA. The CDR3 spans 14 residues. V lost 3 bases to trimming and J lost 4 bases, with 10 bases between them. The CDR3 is CASSFGGLGNTIYF. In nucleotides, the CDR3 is TGTGCCAGCAGCTTTGGGGGGTTAGGAAACACCATATATTTT.

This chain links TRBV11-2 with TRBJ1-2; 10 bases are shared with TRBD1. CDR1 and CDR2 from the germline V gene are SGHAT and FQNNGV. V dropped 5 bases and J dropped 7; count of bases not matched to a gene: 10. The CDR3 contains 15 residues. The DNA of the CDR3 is TGTGCCAGCAGCCGACTCTTAGACAGGGGGCTTGGCTACACCTTC. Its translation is CASSRLLDRGLGYTF. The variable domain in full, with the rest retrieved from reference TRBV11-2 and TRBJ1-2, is EAGVAQSPRYKIIEKRQSVAFWCNPISGHATLYWYQQILGQGPKLLIQFQNNGVVDDSQLPKDRFSAERLKGVDSTLKIQPAKLEDSAVYLCASSRLLDRGLGYTFGSGTRLTVV.